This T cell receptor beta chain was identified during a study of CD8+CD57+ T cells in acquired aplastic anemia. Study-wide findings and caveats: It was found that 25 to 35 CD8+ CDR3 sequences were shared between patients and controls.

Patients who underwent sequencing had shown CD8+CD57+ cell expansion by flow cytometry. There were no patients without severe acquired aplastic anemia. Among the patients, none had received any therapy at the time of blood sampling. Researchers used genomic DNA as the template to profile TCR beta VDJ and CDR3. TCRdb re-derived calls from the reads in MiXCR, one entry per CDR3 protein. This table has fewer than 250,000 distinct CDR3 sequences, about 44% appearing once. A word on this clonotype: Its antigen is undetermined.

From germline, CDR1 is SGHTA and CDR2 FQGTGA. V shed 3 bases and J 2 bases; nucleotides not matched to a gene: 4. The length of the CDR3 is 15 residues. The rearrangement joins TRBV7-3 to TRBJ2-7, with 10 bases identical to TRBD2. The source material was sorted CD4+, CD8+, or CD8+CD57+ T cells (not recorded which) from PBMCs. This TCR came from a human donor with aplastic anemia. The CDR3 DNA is TGTGCCAGCAGCTTTTCCCTAGCGGGGGCCTACGAGCAGTACTTC. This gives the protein CASSFSLAGAYEQYF.